This record looks at one TCR beta chain sequence and its context. Its antigen is as yet unknown. A multiplex PCR was run with 60 Vbeta primers and 13 Jbeta primers. Assay used: immunoSEQ multiplex PCR; TCRdb lists only in-frame clones, some missing. Its listing shows around 150,000 clones. The record originates from a study of cytomegalovirus exposure and HLA in healthy donors. General study points: Reports indicated that the classifier achieved high specificity and sensitivity in diagnosing cytomegalovirus status. Researchers reported from a later analysis that most CMV-associated TCR beta chains appeared HLA-restricted. CMV serostatus was the only immune exposure information that was available.

The CDR3 totals 16 residues. Germline CDR1 reads LGHNA; CDR2 reads YNFKEQ. The V and J ends lost 2 bases and 2 bases, in that order; junction bases with no gene match: 5. This chain connects TRBV4-2 to TRBJ1-4, with 7 bases matching TRBD1. Source material: PBMCs. The receptor comes from a woman aged 55-69 years in good health and CMV-seronegative. CDR3 coding DNA: TGTGCCAGCAGCCAACCCAACAGGGGTACTAATGAAAAACTGTTTTTT. Its protein product is CASSQPNRGTNEKLFF.